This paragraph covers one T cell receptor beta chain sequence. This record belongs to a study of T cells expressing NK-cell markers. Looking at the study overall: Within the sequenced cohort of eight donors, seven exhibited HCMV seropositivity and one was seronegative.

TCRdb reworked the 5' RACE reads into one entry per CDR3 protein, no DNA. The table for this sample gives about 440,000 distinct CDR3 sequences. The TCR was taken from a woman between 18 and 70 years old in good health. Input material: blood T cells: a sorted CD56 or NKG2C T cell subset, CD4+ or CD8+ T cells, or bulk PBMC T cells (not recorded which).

CDR3 region: CSVEEQGNNYGYTF. The chain is built from TRBV29-1 and TRBJ1-2; the D gene TCRdb calls, TRBD1, cannot be checked with no DNA. Germline V lookup: CDR1 SQVTM, CDR2 ANQGSEA. The CDR3 length is 14 residues.